These T cell receptor beta chains were read from a single sample in a study of T cells in Graves' hyperthyroidism and ophthalmopathy. Via MiXCR, TCRdb re-called the multiplex PCR reads, giving one row per CDR3 protein. The table lists 450,000 to 700,000 distinct CDR3 sequences, 46% of them singletons. Material for sequencing was peripheral blood or thyroid tissue (not recorded which). These receptor sequences come from a woman under 30 with Graves' hyperthyroidism. Both conserved end residues are part of each CDR3. The order of the fields is clone size, J gene, V gene, D gene, CDR3 length, CDR3 DNA, CDR3 protein. The D gene is left open where the match is weak. Clone size is stated in some rows and not others, as once, few, many or a class when expanded.

many | TRBJ2-7 | TRBV4-2 | TRBD2 | 18 | TGTGCCAGCAGCCAAGAAGGGACTAGCGGGCTTAATATGCACGAGCAGTACTTC | CASSQEGTSGLNMHEQYF
- | TRBJ1-6 | TRBV2 | - | 15 | TGTGCCAGCAGTCCGGACACACTAGGTGGTTCACCCCTCCACTTT | CASSPDTLGGSPLHF
many | TRBJ1-5 | TRBV11-2 | TRBD1 | 15 | TGTGCCAGCAGCCGCGGGACAGGGCGCAATCAGCCCCAGCATTTT | CASSRGTGRNQPQHF
- | TRBJ1-1 | TRBV7-2 | TRBD1 | 14 | TGTGCCAGCAGCTTACGGGACAGGGGGCCTGAAGCTTTCTTT | CASSLRDRGPEAFF
many | TRBJ1-1 | TRBV20-1 | - | 13 | TGCAGTGCTACTCAAACTCGGGGGACTGAAGCTTTCTTT | CSATQTRGTEAFF
few | TRBJ1-2 | TRBV29-1 | - | 14 | TGCAGCGTTGAAGATCAGACACAGAACTATGGCTACACCTTC | CSVEDQTQNYGYTF
- | TRBJ2-5 | TRBV29-1 | TRBD2 | 14 | TGCAGCGTTCTTGGACTAGCGGGAGGGGAGACCCAGTACTTC | CSVLGLAGGETQYF
- | TRBJ2-7 | TRBV29-1 | - | 11 | TGCAGCGTTGTGAGGGGGAACGAGCAGTACTTC | CSVVRGNEQYF
many | TRBJ1-5 | TRBV15 | TRBD1 | 15 | TGTGCCACCAGCAGAGAAACAGGGGTAGGGCAGCCCCAGCATTTT | CATSRETGVGQPQHF
medium-sized | TRBJ1-2 | TRBV10-3 | - | 13 | TGTGCCATCAGTGCCCGGACTTCGGATGGCTACACCTTC | CAISARTSDGYTF
many | TRBJ1-1 | TRBV2 | TRBD1 | 12 | TGTGCCAGCAGGACAGGGGGCTCTGAAGCTTTCTTT | CASRTGGSEAFF
- | TRBJ2-5 | TRBV7-9 | - | 14 | TGTGCCAGCAGCGGGGACGGAAGCTATCAGCCCCAGTACTTC | CASSGDGSYQPQYF
many | TRBJ1-4 | TRBV20-1 | - | 13 | TGCAGTGCGAACAACGGATATAATGAAAAACTGTTTTTT | CSANNGYNEKLFF
many | TRBJ1-2 | TRBV12-3/TRBV12-4 | TRBD1 | 12 | TGTGCCAGCCTACAGGGGCGCTATGGCTACACCTTC | CASLQGRYGYTF
few | TRBJ1-1 | TRBV4-1 | TRBD1 | 16 | TGCGCCAGCAGCCAATTTGACAGGGGATTGAACACTGAAGCTTTCTTT | CASSQFDRGLNTEAFF
- | TRBJ2-7 | TRBV2 | TRBD2 | 16 | TGTGCCAGCAGAGGCTTAGCGGGAGGGCCAGGCGGCGAGCAGTACTTC | CASRGLAGGPGGEQYF
- | TRBJ1-1 | TRBV18 | - | 14 | TGTGCCAGCTCACCGACGGAGGCGCGTACTGAAGCTTTCTTT | CASSPTEARTEAFF
- | TRBJ1-1 | TRBV18 | - | 13 | TGTGCCAGCTCACCAGGGCAACTCACTGAAGCTTTCTTT | CASSPGQLTEAFF
- | TRBJ1-3 | TRBV29-1 | - | 13 | TGCAGCGATAGCGGGTACTCTGGAAACACCATATATTTT | CSDSGYSGNTIYF
many | TRBJ1-5 | TRBV6-5 | TRBD1 | 13 | TGTGCCAGCGCCGACAGGGAGAGTCAGCCCCAGCATTTT | CASADRESQPQHF
- | TRBJ1-1 | TRBV28 | TRBD1 | 15 | TGTGCCAGCAGTTCGACAGCACAGGGGGCTAATGAAGCTTTCTTT | CASSSTAQGANEAFF
few | TRBJ1-4 | TRBV29-1 | - | 12 | TGCAGCGTTGACAGGGGCGGGGAAAAACTGTTTTTT | CSVDRGGEKLFF
- | TRBJ2-7 | TRBV7-2 | - | 13 | TGTGCCAGCAGCAGCGCGGAGGCCTACGAGCAGTACTTC | CASSSAEAYEQYF
- | TRBJ2-3 | TRBV7-8 | - | 14 | TGTGCCAGCAGCCCCCCTTTCGGGACAGATACGCAGTATTTT | CASSPPFGTDTQYF
many | TRBJ1-1 | TRBV12-3/TRBV12-4 | - | 11 | TGTGCCAGCAGTCCCTGGACTGAAGCTTTCTTT | CASSPWTEAFF
many | TRBJ1-6 | TRBV2 | - | 14 | TGTGCCAGCAAGACCGGGACGTCGAATTCACCCCTCCACTTT | CASKTGTSNSPLHF
once | TRBJ1-4 | TRBV20-1 | - | 15 | TGCAGTGCTAGAGGAATTGGGTCAACTAATGAAAAACTGTTTTTT | CSARGIGSTNEKLFF
- | TRBJ1-2 | TRBV29-1 | - | 10 | TGCAGGGTCGGATCCTGGGGCTACACCTTC | CRVGSWGYTF
many | TRBJ1-6 | TRBV20-1 | - | 13 | TGCAGTGCTAACGACAGGACGCAATCACCCCTCCACTTT | CSANDRTQSPLHF
many | TRBJ1-3 | TRBV5-5 | - | 15 | TGTGCCAGCAGCTTGGCCACCGGTTCTGGAAACACCATATATTTT | CASSLATGSGNTIYF
few | TRBJ2-3 | TRBV4-1 | TRBD2 | 16 | TGCGCCAGCAGCCGGATTCTAGCGGGAGTATCAGATACGCAGTATTTT | CASSRILAGVSDTQYF
- | TRBJ1-3 | TRBV20-1 | TRBD1 | 14 | TGCAGTGCTAGAACAGGGGGCGCAGGAAACACCATATATTTT | CSARTGGAGNTIYF
many | TRBJ2-7 | TRBV7-9 | - | 13 | TGTGCCAGCAGGCCGGATGGGACCAGGGAGCAGTACTTC | CASRPDGTREQYF
many | TRBJ1-1 | TRBV6-6 | - | 17 | TGTGCCAGCAGTTCTTCTATCGGGGCACGGCTGAACACTGAAGCTTTCTTT | CASSSSIGARLNTEAFF
few | TRBJ2-5 | TRBV7-9 | TRBD2 | 16 | TGCGCCAGCAGCCAAGCCGTTAGCGGGAGTGGTGAGACCCAGTACTTC | CASSQAVSGSGETQYF
- | TRBJ1-5 | TRBV20-1 | TRBD1 | 12 | TGCAGTGCTAGTACAGGGGCTCAGCCCCAGCATTTT | CSASTGAQPQHF
- | TRBJ2-2 | TRBV7-9 | TRBD2 | 16 | TGTGCCAGCAGCCCAAGGACTAGCGGGAACACCGGGGAGCTGTTTTTT | CASSPRTSGNTGELFF
many | TRBJ2-6 | TRBV7-9 | - | 18 | TGTGCCAGCAGCACACTCACCCTGGGGTTCTCTGGGGCCAACGTCCTGACTTTC | CASSTLTLGFSGANVLTF
- | TRBJ1-2 | TRBV10-3 | - | 12 | TGTGCCATCAGGTACACTCGGGAAGCCTACACCTTC | CAIRYTREAYTF
many | TRBJ2-3 | TRBV4-2 | - | 15 | TGTGCCAGCAGCCTACTAGGGACTAGCACAGATACGCAGTATTTT | CASSLLGTSTDTQYF
- | TRBJ1-2 | TRBV2 | - | 13 | TGTGCCAGCACCACTACCAAAGGGACAGGCTACACCTTC | CASTTTKGTGYTF
- | TRBJ1-6 | TRBV10-1 | - | 17 | TGCGCCAGCAGTGAGTCGATTGCGGGGGGCGGTAGTTCACCCCTCCACTTT | CASSESIAGGGSSPLHF
- | TRBJ2-2 | TRBV5-1 | TRBD1 | 17 | TGCGCCAGCAGCCCAAAAGGACAGGGGGCGAACACCGGGGAGCTGTTTTTT | CASSPKGQGANTGELFF
- | TRBJ1-4 | TRBV5-5 | - | 15 | TGTGCCAGCAGCTCCCTATGGGGGAGTAATGAAAAACTGTTTTTT | CASSSLWGSNEKLFF
many | TRBJ2-7 | TRBV5-1 | - | 14 | TGCGCCAGCAGCTTTGAGGGCCGGGGCTACGAGCAGTACTTC | CASSFEGRGYEQYF
- | TRBJ2-5 | TRBV7-9 | - | 14 | TGTGCCAGCAGCTCCGAGGGATACCAAGAGACCCAGTACTTC | CASSSEGYQETQYF
once | TRBJ2-3 | TRBV5-1 | TRBD2 | 14 | TGTGCCAGCAGCTTGCGAGCGGGAGCTGATACGCAGTATTTT | CASSLRAGADTQYF
many | TRBJ2-7 | TRBV7-3 | - | 14 | TGTGCCAGCAGCTTAAGCTTGGGAGCCCACGAGCAGTACTTC | CASSLSLGAHEQYF
- | TRBJ2-1 | TRBV5-4 | TRBD1 | 12 | TGTGCCAGCAGCTTGGCAGGGGGCGCGCAGTTCTTC | CASSLAGGAQFF
- | TRBJ1-2 | TRBV24-1 | TRBD1 | 12 | TGTGCCACCAGTAATACAGGGGGAGGCTACACCTTC | CATSNTGGGYTF